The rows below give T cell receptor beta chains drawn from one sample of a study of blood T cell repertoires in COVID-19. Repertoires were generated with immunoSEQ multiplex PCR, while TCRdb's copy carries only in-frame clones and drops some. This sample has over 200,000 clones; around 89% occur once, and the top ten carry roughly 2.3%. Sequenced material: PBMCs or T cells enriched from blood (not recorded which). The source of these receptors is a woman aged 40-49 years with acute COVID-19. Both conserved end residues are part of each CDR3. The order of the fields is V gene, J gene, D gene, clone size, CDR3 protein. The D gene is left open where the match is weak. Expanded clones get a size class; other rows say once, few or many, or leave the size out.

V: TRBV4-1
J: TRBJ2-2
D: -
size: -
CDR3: CASSQAGTNTGELFF

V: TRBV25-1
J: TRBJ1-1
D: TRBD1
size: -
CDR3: CASSADRGPGTEAFF

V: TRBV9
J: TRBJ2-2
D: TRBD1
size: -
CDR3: CASRGQANTGELFF

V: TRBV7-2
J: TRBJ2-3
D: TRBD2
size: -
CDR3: CASSFRGGAPTDTQYF

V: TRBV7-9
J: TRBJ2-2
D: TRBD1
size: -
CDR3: CASSSRQGYTGELFF

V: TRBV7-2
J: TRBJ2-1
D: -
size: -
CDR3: CASSFEYSNEQFF

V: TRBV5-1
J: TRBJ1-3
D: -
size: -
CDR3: CASSPGSSGNTIYF

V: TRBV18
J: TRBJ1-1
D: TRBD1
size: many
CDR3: CASSFGQGGTEAFF

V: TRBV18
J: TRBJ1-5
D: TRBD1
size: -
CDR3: CASSPSLDPGTGNQPQHF

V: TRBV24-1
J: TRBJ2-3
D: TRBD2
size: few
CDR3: CATSDFRTSGSYTQYF

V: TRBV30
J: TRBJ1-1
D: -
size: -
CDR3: CAWATVLEAFF

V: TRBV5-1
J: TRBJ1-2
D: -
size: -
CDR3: CASSLGGGGDYGYTF

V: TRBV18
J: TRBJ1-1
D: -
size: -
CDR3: CASSPTSNEAFF

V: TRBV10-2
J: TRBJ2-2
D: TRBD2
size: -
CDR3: CASRLTSGGPGELFF

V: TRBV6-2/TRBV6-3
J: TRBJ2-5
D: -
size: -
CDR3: CASSSSLHRGAKETQYF

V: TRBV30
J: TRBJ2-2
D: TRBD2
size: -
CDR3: CAWSRGLAGPGELFF

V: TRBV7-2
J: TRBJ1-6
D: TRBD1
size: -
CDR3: CASSTKTGANISPLHF

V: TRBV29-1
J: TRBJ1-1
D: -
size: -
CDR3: CSVAGKAEAFF

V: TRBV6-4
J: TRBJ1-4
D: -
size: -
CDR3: CAGWVRRVGEKLFF

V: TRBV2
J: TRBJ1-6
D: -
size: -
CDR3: CASRGQVNSPLHF

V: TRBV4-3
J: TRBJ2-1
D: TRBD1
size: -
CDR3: CASSQGPTGDNEQFF

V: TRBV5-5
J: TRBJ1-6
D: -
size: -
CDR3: CASSLQAYNSPLHF

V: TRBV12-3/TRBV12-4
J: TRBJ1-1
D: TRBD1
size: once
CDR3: CASSLRQGSEAFF

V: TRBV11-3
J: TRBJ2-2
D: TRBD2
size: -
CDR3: CASSSRLAGPGTGELFF

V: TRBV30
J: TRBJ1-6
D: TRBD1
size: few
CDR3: CAQAGDRRNSPLHF

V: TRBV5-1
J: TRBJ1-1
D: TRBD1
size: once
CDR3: CASRQGSPNTEAFF

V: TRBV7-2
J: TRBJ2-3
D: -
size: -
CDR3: CASSFRGRRAAGDTDTQYF

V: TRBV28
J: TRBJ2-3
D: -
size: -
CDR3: CASSLSGIGGTDTQYF

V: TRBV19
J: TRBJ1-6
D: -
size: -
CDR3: CASRSGTKNSPLHF

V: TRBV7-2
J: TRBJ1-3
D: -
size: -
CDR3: CASSLAQGRGGNTIYF

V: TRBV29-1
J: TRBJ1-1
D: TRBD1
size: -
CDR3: CSVRGRGHTEAFF

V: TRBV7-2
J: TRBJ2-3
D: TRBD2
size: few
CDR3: CASSFLAGALTDTQYF

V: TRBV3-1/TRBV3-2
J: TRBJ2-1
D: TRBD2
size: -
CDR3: CASSQERSGRGSYNEQFF

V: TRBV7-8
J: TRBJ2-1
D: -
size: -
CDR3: CASSLRAGFSYNEQFF

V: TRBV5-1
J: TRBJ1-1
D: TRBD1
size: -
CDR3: CASSTDRENTEAFF

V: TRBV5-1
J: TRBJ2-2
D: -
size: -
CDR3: CASSVGNSGELFF

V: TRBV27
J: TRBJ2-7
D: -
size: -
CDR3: CASSPFDRNEQYF

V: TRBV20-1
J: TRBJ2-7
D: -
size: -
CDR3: CGVQDSYEQYF

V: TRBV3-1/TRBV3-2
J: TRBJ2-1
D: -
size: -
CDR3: CASSRLSARNTNEQFF

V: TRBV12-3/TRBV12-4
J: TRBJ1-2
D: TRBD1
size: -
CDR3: CASSFWTGGYTF

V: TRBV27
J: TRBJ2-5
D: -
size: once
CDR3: CASSLSRLGTQYF

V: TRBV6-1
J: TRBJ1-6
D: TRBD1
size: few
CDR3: CASSEAFGDRGSPLHF

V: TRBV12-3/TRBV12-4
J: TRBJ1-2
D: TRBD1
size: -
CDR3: CASTPRDRDGYTF

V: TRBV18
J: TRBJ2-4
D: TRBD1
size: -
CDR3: CASSPLTIGQGNIQYF

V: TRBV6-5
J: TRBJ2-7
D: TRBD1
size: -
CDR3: CASSIRTGGAYEQYF

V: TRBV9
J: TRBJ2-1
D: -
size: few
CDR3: CASSVVGAAGNEQFF

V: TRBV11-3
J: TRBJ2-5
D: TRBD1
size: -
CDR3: CASSRDRGQETQYF

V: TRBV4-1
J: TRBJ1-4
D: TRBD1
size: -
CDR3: CASSYIGTGMELFF

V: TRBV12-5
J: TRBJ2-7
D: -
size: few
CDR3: CASGLGASYEQYF